Presented here are 21 T cell receptor beta chains from one specimen sequenced in a study of T cell changes during pregnancy in multiple sclerosis. Assay used: immunoSEQ multiplex PCR; TCRdb lists only in-frame clones, some missing. The data hold roughly 93,000 clones, with around 94% observed a single time. This material consisted of peripheral blood, taken after pregnancy. The source of these receptors is a female donor with multiple sclerosis, enrolled in a pregnancy study.

CDR3 sequence (DNA): TGTGCCAGCAGTGAAGTCCCATGGAACACTGAAGCTTTCTTT. This gives the protein CASSEVPWNTEAFF. The rearrangement joins TRBV2 to TRBJ1-1, with no clear D. Trimming removed 1 base at V and 1 base at J, with 7 bases between. Germline CDR1 SNHLY, CDR2 FYNNEI. CDR3 length: 14 residues.

V gene TRBV6-1 combines with J gene TRBJ1-1, with D possibly being TRBD1 (5 bases). V lost 0 bases and J lost 5, with 16 bases in between. The CDR3 consists of 16 residues. CDR1 and CDR2 from the germline V gene are MNHNS and SASEGT. CDR3 loop: CASSEALRPGGTEAFF. The CDR3 region has the DNA TGTGCCAGCAGTGAAGCTTTACGTCCCGGGGGAACTGAAGCTTTCTTT.

The chain uses TRBV7-2 and TRBJ2-2; TRBD2 matches 12 bases. CDR1 SGHTA and CDR2 FQGNSA come from the germline V gene. This CDR3 comprises 18 residues. J was trimmed by 4 bases and V by 4 bases; bases with no gene match: 10. This chain's CDR3 is CASSSLAGGPLGTGELFF. The CDR3 DNA follows: TGTGCCAGCAGCTCGCTAGCGGGGGGGCCTTTGGGCACCGGGGAGCTGTTTTTT.

The chain joins TRBV19 to TRBJ1-6; 7 nucleotides agree with TRBD1. V dropped 6 bases and J dropped 5; count of bases not matched to a gene: 4. The germline CDR1 and CDR2 sequences are LNHDA and SQIVND (reference sequence). This CDR3 region has 14 residues. The CDR3 loop is CASSWTGHNSPLHF. CDR3 DNA: TGTGCCAGTAGCTGGACAGGCCATAATTCACCCCTCCACTTT.

This chain joins TRBV6-1 and TRBJ1-2; TRBD1 matches at 7 bases. This CDR3 has 17 residues. The germline gives CDR1 MNHNS, CDR2 SASEGT. V was clipped by 3 bases and J by 0 bases; unmatched bases: 10. CDR3 region: CASSETGLYLANYGYTF. CDR3 DNA: TGTGCCAGCAGTGAGACAGGGCTTTACCTAGCTAACTATGGCTACACCTTC.

This chain joins TRBV5-8 and TRBJ2-1; 8 nucleotides align to TRBD2. There are 17 residues in the CDR3. In germline, CDR1 is SGHTS, CDR2 YDEGEE. Trimming removed 0 bases from V and 2 bases from J; junction bases left unmatched: 7. CDR3 in amino acids: CASSLGLAGGAYNEQFF. CDR3 nucleotide sequence: TGTGCCAGCAGCTTGGGACTAGCCGGGGGGGCCTACAATGAGCAGTTCTTC.

The V call is TRBV4-2, the J call TRBJ2-1, with 9 nucleotides matching TRBD2. Trimming removed 4 bases from V and 9 bases from J; junction bases left unmatched: 16. Germline assignment: CDR1 LGHNA and CDR2 YNFKEQ. The CDR3 extends over 17 amino acids. CDR3 nucleotides: TGTGCCAGCAGCCGAGAGCCGGGACTAGCAGCACTCGGTGAGCAGTTCTTC. Protein sequence: CASSREPGLAALGEQFF.

The chain has TRBV18 and TRBJ2-2; D is possibly TRBD2 (6 bases). In germline, CDR1 is KGHSH, CDR2 LQKENI. The CDR3 has 14 amino acids. V was clipped by 8 bases and J by 0 bases, with 10 bases between them. The CDR3 is CASQSGSNTGELFF. The CDR3 region has the DNA TGTGCCAGCCAAAGCGGGTCGAACACCGGGGAGCTGTTTTTT. Full variable domain (remainder filled in from reference TRBV18 and TRBJ2-2): NAGVMQNPRHLVRRRGQEARLRCSPMKGHSHVYWYRQLPEEGLKFMVYLQKENIIDESGMPKERFSAEFPKEGPSILRIQQVVRGDSAAYFCASQSGSNTGELFFGEGSRLTVL.

J is TRBJ2-7 and V is TRBV11-3, with TRBD1 matching over 7 bases. The CDR3 contains 16 residues. Germline CDR1 reads SGHNT; CDR2 reads YENEEA. The V gene end was trimmed by 1 base and the J gene end by 0 bases; junction bases not matched to a gene: 6. The CDR3: CASSLATGSGSYEQYF. The DNA for the CDR3 is TGTGCCAGCAGCTTAGCGACAGGGTCCGGCTCCTACGAGCAGTACTTC.

The rearrangement joins TRBV6-1 to TRBJ2-7; 10 bases match TRBD2. The V and J ends lost 1 base and 4 bases, in that order; junction bases with no gene match: 4. Germline V CDR1 and CDR2: MNHNS, SASEGT. There are 15 residues in the CDR3. CDR3 nucleotide sequence: TGTGCCAGCAGTGAAGGGACTAGCGGAGTATACGAGCAGTACTTC. Residues: CASSEGTSGVYEQYF.

V gene TRBV6-6 combines with J gene TRBJ2-7; the match to TRBD2 covers 7 bases. The CDR3 loop spans 13 amino acids. Germline V lookup: CDR1 MNHNY, CDR2 SVGAGI (reference sequence). J was trimmed by 4 bases and V by 2 bases; bases with no gene match: 2. CDR3 loop: CASSYTGGYEQYF. In nucleotides, the CDR3 is TGTGCCAGCAGTTACACGGGAGGATACGAGCAGTACTTC.

The CDR3 nucleotides are TGTGCCAGCAGGGACCCGGGACTAGCGGGCCATGAGCAGTTCTTC. Amino acid sequence: CASRDPGLAGHEQFF. V usage is TRBV6-5 and J usage is TRBJ2-1, with 12 bases lining up with TRBD2. The germline gives CDR1 MNHEY, CDR2 SVGAGI. V was pared by 6 bases and J by 8 bases, with 8 bases of the junction left unmatched. The CDR3 runs 15 residues.

The chain is built from TRBV30 and TRBJ1-2; TRBD1 aligns across 9 bases. This CDR3 comprises 15 residues. Germline assignment: CDR1 GTSNPN and CDR2 SVGIG (reference sequence). The junction had 10 bases not matched to a gene; V was cut back by 0 bases and J by 8 bases. CDR3 region: CAWSVQLQGAGGYTF. CDR3 nucleotides: TGTGCCTGGAGTGTACAACTACAGGGGGCGGGCGGCTACACCTTC.

This clone was observed a single time. This chain links TRBV6-5 with TRBJ1-1; 7 bases agree with TRBD1. The CDR3 spans 14 residues. Germline values: CDR1 MNHEY, CDR2 SVGAGI. With V trimmed by 7 bases and J by 3 bases, 8 bases remained unmatched. In DNA, the CDR3 is TGTGCCAGCATCGCCCTACAGGGGTACACTGAAGCTTTCTTT. It encodes CASIALQGYTEAFF.

The rearrangement links TRBV11-2 to TRBJ2-1; 9 nucleotides agree with TRBD2. This CDR3 is built from 16 residues. V was pared by 6 bases and J by 7 bases, with 13 bases of the junction left unmatched. Germline CDR1 reads SGHAT; CDR2 reads FQNNGV. CDR3 DNA: TGTGCCAGCAGTTCCTTCTTAGCGGGAGCGGGGAATGAGCAGTTCTTC. Translating gives CASSSFLAGAGNEQFF.

The genes are TRBV7-8 and TRBJ1-4; D uncertain. Germline CDR1 SGHVS, CDR2 FQNEAQ. Trimming left V 5 bases short and J 7 bases short, with 14 bases between. The CDR3 covers 14 residues. Here the CDR3 reads CASSPTYTGEKLFF. CDR3 sequence (DNA): TGTGCCAGCAGCCCCACCTATACGGGTGAAAAACTGTTTTTT.

The rearrangement links TRBV5-1 to TRBJ1-4; perhaps TRBD1 as D (6 bases). The germline V and J ends were trimmed by 0 bases and 13 bases, with 13 bases remaining between them. The CDR3 loop spans 13 amino acids. Per germline, CDR1 SGHRS and CDR2 YFSETQ. CDR3 DNA: TGCGCCAGCAGCTTGGACAGGGTTGATTCACTGTTTTTT. Its translation is CASSLDRVDSLFF.

A few counts support this clone. The chain combines TRBV10-1 with TRBJ1-1, with D possibly TRBD1 on 6 matching bases. Trimming took 11 bases from V and 9 from J, leaving 25 bases between them. The CDR3 has 14 amino acids. CDR1 and CDR2 from the germline V gene are WNHNN and SYGVQD (reference sequence). The CDR3 DNA reads as TGCGCCTCCAGGGGTTTTAGCCAAGAAGGGCAAGCTTTCTTT. Translation: CASRGFSQEGQAFF.

The chain employs TRBV30 and TRBJ1-5; 11 bases align to TRBD1. The germline V gene has CDR1 GTSNPN and CDR2 SVGIG (reference sequence). The CDR3 loop spans 15 amino acids. Trimming at V came to 5 bases and at J to 6 bases, leaving 9 bases not matched to a gene. CDR3: CAWGTGGKFGQPQHF. For the CDR3, the DNA is TGTGCCTGGGGGACAGGGGGTAAGTTCGGTCAGCCCCAGCATTTT.

This clone was observed a handful of times. The V and J genes are TRBV7-8 and TRBJ1-3; D unresolved. The V gene's germline CDR1 is SGHVS and CDR2 FQNEAQ. The CDR3 totals 14 residues. Trimming left V 1 base short and J 0 bases short, with 4 bases between. CDR3 in amino acids: CASSLVSSGNTIYF. The CDR3 DNA sequence: TGTGCCAGCAGCTTAGTGAGCTCTGGAAACACCATATATTTT. Full variable domain (rest looked up from reference TRBV7-8 and TRBJ1-3): GAGVSQSPRYKVAKRGQDVALRCDPISGHVSLFWYQQALGQGPEFLTYFQNEAQLDKSGLPSDRFFAERPEGSVSTLKIQRTQQEDSAVYLCASSLVSSGNTIYFGEGSWLTVV.

The rearrangement joins TRBV5-1 to TRBJ2-7; TRBD1 matches 12 bases. Germline trimming cut 2 bases from V and 6 bases from J; bases unmatched to any gene: 6. The CDR3 spans 15 residues. CDR1 SGHRS and CDR2 YFSETQ come from the germline V gene. The CDR3 reads CASSFTGTGGGEQYF. DNA of the CDR3: TGCGCCAGCAGCTTTACCGGGACAGGGGGCGGCGAGCAGTACTTC.